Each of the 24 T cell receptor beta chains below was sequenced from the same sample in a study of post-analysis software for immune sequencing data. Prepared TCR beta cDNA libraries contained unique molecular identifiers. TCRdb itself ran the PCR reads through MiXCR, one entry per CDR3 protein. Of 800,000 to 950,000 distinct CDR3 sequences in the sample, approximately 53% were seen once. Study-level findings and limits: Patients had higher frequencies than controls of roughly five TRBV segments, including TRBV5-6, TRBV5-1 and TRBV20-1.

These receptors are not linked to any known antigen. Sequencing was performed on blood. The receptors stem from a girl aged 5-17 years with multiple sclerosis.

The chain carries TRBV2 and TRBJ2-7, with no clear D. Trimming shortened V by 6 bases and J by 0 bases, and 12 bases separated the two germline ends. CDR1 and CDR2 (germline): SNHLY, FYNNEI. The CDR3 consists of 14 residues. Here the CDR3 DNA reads TGTGCCAGCAGGGACGGCCTGAGCTCCTACGAGCAGTACTTC. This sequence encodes CASRDGLSSYEQYF.

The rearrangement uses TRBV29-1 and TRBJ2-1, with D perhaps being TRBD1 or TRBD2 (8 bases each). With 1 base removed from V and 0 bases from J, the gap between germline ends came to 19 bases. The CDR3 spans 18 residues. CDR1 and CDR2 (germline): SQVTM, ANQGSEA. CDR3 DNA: TGCAGCGTTGAAGGTGACAGGGGAAGCGGGGGCTCCTACAATGAGCAGTTCTTC. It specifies CSVEGDRGSGGSYNEQFF.

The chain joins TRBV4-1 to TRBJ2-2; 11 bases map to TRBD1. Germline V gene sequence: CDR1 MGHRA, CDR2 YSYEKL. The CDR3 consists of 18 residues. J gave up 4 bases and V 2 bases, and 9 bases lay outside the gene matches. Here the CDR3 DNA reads TGCGCCAGCAGCCAATCATCGGACAGGGGGCAGGGCACCGGGGAGCTGTTTTTT. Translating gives CASSQSSDRGQGTGELFF.

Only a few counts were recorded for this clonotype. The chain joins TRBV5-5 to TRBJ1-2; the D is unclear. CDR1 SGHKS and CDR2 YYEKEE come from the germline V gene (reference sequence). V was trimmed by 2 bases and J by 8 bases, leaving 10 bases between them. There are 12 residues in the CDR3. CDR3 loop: CASSFIGPGYTF. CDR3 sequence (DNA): TGTGCCAGCAGCTTTATCGGACCGGGCTACACCTTC.

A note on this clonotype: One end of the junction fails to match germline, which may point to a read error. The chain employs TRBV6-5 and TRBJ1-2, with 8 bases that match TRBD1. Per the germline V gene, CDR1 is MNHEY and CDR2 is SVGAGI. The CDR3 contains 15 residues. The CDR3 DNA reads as TGTGCCAGCAGTTCCGACAGGGGAGATCACTATGGCTACATCTTC. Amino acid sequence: CASSSDRGDHYGYIF.

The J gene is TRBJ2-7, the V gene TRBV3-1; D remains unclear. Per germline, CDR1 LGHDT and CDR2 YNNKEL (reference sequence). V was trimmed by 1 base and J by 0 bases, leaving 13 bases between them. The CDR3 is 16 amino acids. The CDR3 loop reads CASSQGRVIYSYEQYF. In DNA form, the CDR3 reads TGTGCCAGCAGCCAAGGACGAGTGATTTACTCCTACGAGCAGTACTTC.

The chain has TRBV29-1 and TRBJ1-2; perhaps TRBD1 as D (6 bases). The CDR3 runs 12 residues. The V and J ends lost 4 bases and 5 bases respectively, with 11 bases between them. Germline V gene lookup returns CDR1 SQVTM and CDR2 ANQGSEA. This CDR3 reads CSVVSRGYGYTF. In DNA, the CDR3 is TGCAGCGTTGTCTCCAGGGGTTATGGCTACACCTTC.

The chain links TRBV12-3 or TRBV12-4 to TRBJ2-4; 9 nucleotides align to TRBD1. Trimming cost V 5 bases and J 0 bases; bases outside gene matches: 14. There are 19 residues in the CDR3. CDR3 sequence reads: CASSPRDRAAEVAKNIQYF. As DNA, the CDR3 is TGTGCCAGCAGTCCCCGGGACAGGGCGGCGGAGGTAGCCAAAAACATTCAGTACTTC.

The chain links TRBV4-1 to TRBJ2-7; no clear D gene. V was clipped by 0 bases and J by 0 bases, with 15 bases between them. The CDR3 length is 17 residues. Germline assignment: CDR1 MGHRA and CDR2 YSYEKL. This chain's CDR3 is CASSQEQLPGLSYEQYF. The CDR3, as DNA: TGCGCCAGCAGCCAAGAACAACTTCCGGGCCTCTCCTACGAGCAGTACTTC.

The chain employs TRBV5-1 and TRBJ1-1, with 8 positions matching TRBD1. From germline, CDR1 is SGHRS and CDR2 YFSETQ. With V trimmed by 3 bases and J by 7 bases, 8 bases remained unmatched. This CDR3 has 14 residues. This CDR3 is CASSSTGQGGEAFF. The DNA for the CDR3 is TGCGCCAGCAGCTCTACCGGACAGGGCGGTGAAGCTTTCTTT.

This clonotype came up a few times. CDR3 in DNA: TGTGCCAGCAGCTTCCCGCGGGACAGAACCTCTGGGGCCAACGTCCTGACTTTC. Its protein product is CASSFPRDRTSGANVLTF. The chain carries TRBV7-3 and TRBJ2-6, with a weak D call TRBD1 (7 bases). The CDR3 loop spans 18 amino acids. The germline V gene encodes CDR1 SGHTA and CDR2 FQGTGA. Trimming cost V 3 bases and J 0 bases, with 15 bases left between them.

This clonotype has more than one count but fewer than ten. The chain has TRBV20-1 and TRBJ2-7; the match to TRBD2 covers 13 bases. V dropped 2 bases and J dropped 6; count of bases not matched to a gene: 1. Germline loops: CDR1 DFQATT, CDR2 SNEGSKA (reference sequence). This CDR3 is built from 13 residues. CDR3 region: CSARRLAGGEQYF. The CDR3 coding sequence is TGCAGTGCTAGAAGACTAGCGGGAGGCGAGCAGTACTTC.

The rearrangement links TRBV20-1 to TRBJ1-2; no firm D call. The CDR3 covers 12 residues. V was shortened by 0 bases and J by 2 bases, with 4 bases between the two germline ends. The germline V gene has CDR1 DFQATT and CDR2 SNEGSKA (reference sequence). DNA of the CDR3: TGCAGTGCTAGAGAAATGAACTATGGCTACACCTTC. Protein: CSAREMNYGYTF.

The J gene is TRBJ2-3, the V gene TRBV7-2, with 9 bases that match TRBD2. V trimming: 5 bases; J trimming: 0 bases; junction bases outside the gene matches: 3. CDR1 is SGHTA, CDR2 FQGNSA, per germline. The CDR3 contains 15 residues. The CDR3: CASSAGGTSTDTQYF. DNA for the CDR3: TGTGCCAGCAGCGCGGGAGGGACTAGCACAGATACGCAGTATTTT.

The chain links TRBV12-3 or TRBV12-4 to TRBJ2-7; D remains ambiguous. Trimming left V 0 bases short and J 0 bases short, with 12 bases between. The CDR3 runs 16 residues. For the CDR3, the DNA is TGTGCCAGCAGTTTAGCAGCCGGCATCCTCTCCTACGAGCAGTACTTC. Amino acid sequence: CASSLAAGILSYEQYF.

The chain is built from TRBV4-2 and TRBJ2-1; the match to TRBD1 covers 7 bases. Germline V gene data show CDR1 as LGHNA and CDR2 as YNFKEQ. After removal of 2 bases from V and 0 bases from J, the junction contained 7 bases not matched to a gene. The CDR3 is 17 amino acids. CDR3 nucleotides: TGTGCCAGCAGCCAAACAGGGGCGGCTCCCTCCTACAATGAGCAGTTCTTC. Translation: CASSQTGAAPSYNEQFF.

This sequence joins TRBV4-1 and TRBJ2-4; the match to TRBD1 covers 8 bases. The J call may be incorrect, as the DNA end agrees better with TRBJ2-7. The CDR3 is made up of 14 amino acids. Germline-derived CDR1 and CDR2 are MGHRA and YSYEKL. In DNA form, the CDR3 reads TGCGCCAGCAGCCAAAGGACAGGGTACGACGAGCAGTACTTC. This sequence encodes CASSQRTGYDEQYF.

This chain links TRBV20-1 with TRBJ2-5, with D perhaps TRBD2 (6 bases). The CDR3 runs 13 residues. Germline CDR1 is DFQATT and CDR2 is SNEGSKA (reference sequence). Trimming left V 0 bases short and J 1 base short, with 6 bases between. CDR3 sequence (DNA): TGCAGTGCTAGAGACGGGAGCCAAGAGACCCAGTACTTC. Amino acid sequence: CSARDGSQETQYF.

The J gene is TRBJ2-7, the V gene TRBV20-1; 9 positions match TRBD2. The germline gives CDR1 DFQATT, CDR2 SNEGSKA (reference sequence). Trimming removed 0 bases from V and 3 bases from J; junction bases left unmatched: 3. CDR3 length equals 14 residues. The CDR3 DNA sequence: TGCAGTGCTAGAGATCGACTAGCGGTCTACGAGCAGTACTTC. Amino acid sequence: CSARDRLAVYEQYF.

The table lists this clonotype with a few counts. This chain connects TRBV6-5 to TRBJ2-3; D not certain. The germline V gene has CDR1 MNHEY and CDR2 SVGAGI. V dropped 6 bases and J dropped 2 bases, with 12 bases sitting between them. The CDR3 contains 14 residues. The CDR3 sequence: CASRFHTSTDTQYF. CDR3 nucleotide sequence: TGTGCCAGCAGATTTCATACCTCCACAGATACGCAGTATTTT.

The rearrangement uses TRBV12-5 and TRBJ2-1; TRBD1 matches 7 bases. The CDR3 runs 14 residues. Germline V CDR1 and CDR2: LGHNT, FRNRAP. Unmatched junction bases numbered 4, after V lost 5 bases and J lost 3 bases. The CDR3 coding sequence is TGTGCTAGTGGTGGACAGGAGTTCTACAATGAGCAGTTCTTC. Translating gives CASGGQEFYNEQFF. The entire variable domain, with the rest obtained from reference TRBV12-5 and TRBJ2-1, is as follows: DARVTQTPRHKVTEMGQEVTMRCQPILGHNTVFWYRQTMMQGLELLAYFRNRAPLDDSGMPKDRFSAEMPDATLATLKIQPSEPRDSAVYFCASGGQEFYNEQFFGPGTRLTVL.

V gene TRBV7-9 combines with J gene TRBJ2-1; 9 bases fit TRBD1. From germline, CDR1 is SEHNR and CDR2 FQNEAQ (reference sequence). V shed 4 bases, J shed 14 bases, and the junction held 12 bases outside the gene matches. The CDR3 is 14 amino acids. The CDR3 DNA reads TGTGCCAGCAGCTCAAACCGGGACAGGGCTGTTGAGTTCTTC. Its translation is CASSSNRDRAVEFF. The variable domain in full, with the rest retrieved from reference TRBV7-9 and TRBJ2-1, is DTGVSQNPRHKITKRGQNVTFRCDPISEHNRLYWYRQTLGQGPEFLTYFQNEAQLEKSRLLSDRFSAERPKGSFSTLEIQRTEQGDSAMYLCASSSNRDRAVEFFGPGTRLTVL.

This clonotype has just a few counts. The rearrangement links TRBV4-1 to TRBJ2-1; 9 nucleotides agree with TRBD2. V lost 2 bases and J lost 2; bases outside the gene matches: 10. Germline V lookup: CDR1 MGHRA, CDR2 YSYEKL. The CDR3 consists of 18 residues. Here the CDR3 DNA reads TGCGCCAGCAGCCAATTTGGACGTGGCGGGAGGGCCTACAATGAGCAGTTCTTC. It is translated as CASSQFGRGGRAYNEQFF.

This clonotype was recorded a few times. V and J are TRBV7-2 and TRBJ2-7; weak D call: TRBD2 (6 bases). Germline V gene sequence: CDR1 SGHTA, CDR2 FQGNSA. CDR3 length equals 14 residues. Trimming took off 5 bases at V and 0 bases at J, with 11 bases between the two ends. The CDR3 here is CASSPGDFSYEQYF. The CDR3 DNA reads TGTGCCAGCAGCCCCGGGGACTTCTCCTACGAGCAGTACTTC.